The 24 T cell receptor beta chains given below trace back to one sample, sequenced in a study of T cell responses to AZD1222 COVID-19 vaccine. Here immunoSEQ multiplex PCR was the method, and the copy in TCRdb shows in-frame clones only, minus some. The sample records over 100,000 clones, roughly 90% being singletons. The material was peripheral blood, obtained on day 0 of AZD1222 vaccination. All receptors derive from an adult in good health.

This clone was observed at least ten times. The DNA for the CDR3 is TGTGCCAGCAGTTTATGGGGACGGCGGGGGGCTCAAGAGACCCAGTACTTC. It specifies CASSLWGRRGAQETQYF. The V gene is TRBV27, the J gene TRBJ2-5; 8 bases match TRBD2. The CDR3 length is 17 residues. J was trimmed by 2 bases and V by 1 base; bases with no gene match: 9. Per germline, CDR1 MNHEY and CDR2 SMNVEV (reference sequence).

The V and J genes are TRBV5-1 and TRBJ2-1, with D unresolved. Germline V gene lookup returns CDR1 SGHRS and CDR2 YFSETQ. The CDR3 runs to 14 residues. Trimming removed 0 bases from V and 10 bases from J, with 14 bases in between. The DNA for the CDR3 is TGCGCCAGCAGCTTGGATGGCCCCTGGGCGGAGCAGTTCTTC. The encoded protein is CASSLDGPWAEQFF. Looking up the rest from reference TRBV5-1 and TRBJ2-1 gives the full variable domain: KAGVTQTPRYLIKTRGQQVTLSCSPISGHRSVSWYQQTPGQGLQFLFEYFSETQRNKGNFPGRFSGRQFSNSRSEMNVSTLELGDSALYLCASSLDGPWAEQFFGPGTRLTVL.

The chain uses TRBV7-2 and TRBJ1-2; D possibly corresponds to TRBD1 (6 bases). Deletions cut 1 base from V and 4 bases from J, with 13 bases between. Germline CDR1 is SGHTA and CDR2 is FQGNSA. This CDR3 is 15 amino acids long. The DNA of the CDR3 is TGTGCCAGCAGCTTAGGCGGGGGGCGCGGCTATGGCTACACCTTC. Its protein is CASSLGGGRGYGYTF.

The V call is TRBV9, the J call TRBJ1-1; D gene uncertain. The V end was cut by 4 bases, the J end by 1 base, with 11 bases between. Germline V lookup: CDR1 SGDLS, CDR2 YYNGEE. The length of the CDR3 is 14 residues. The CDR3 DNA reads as TGTGCCAGCAGCCCCGGATATGGGAACACTGAAGCTTTCTTT. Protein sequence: CASSPGYGNTEAFF.

This CDR3 is CASSTGTANTGELFF. The CDR3 nucleotides read TGTGCCAGTAGTACAGGGACGGCGAACACCGGGGAGCTGTTTTTT. The chain carries TRBV19 and TRBJ2-2, with D perhaps matching TRBD1 or TRBD2 (5 bases each). The CDR3 totals 15 residues. The germline V and J ends were trimmed by 4 bases and 0 bases, with 9 bases remaining between them. CDR1 LNHDA and CDR2 SQIVND come from the germline V gene (reference sequence).

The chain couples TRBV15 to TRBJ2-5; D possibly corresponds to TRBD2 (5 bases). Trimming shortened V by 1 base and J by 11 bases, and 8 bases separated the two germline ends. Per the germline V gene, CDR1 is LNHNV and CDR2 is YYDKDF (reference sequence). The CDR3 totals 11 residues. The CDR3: CATSRGLTQYF. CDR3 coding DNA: TGTGCCACCAGCAGAGGACTAACTCAGTACTTC.

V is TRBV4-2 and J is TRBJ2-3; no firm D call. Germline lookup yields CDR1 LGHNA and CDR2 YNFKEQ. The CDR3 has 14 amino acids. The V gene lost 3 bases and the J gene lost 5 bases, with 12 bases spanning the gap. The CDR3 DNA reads TGTGCCAGCAGCCACCGAGTCGTGGTAGATACGCAGTATTTT. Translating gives CASSHRVVVDTQYF.

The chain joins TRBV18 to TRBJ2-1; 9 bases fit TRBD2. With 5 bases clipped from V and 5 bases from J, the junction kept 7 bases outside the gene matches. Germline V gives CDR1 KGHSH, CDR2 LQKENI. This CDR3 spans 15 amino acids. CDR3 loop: CASSTLAGLNNEQFF. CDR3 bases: TGTGCCAGCTCAACCCTAGCGGGACTTAACAATGAGCAGTTCTTC.

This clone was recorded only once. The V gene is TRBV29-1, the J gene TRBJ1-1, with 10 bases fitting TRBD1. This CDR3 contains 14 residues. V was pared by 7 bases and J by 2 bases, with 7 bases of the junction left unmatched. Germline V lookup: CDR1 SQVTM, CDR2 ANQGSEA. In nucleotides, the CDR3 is TGCAGCGAAACCCGGACAGGGGGTAACACTGAAGCTTTCTTT. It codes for CSETRTGGNTEAFF.

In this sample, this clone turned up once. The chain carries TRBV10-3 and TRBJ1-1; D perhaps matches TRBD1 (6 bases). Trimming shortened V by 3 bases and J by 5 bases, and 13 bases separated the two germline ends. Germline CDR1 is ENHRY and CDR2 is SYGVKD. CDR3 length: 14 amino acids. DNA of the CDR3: TGTGCCATCAGTGAAGGTGGGGGCGTAACTGAAGCTTTCTTT. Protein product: CAISEGGGVTEAFF.

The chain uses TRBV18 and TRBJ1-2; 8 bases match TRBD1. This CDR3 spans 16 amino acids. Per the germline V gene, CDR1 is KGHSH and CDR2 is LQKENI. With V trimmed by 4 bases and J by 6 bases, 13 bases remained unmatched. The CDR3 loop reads CASSREYGQGADGYTF. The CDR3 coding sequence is TGTGCCAGCTCACGGGAATACGGGCAGGGGGCCGATGGCTACACCTTC.

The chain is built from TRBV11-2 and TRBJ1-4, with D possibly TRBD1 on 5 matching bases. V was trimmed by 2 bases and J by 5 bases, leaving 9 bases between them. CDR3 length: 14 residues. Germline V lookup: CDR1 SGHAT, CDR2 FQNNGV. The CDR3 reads CASSLWGGNEKLFF. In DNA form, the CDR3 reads TGTGCCAGCAGCTTATGGGGGGGAAATGAAAAACTGTTTTTT.

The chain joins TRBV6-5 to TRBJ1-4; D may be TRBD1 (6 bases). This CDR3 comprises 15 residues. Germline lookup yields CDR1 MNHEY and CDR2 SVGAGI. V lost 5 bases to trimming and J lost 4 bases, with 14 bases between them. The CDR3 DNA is TGTGCCAGCAGTAGTAGGACAGCTCATAATGAAAAACTGTTTTTT. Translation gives CASSSRTAHNEKLFF.

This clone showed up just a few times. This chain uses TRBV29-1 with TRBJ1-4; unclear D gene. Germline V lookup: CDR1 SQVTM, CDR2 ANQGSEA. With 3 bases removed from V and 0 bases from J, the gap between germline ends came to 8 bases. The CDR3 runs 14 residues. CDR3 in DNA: TGCAGCGTTGAGGTCGGGGCAACTAATGAAAAACTGTTTTTT. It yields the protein CSVEVGATNEKLFF.

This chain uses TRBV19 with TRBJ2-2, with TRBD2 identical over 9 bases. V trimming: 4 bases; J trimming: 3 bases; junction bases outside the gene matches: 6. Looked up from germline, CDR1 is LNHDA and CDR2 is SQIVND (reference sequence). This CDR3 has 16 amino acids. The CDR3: CASSRERGADTGELFF. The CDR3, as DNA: TGTGCCAGTAGTAGAGAGCGGGGGGCCGACACCGGGGAGCTGTTTTTT.

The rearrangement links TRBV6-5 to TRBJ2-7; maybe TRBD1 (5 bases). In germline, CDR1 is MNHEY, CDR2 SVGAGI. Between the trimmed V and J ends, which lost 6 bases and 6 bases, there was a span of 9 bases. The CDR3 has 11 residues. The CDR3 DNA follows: TGTGCCAGCAGGAGACAGTTCGAGCAGTACTTC. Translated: CASRRQFEQYF.

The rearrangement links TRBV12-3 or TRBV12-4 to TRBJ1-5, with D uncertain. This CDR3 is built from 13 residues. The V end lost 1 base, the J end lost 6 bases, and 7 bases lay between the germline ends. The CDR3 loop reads CASSLDSSQPQHF. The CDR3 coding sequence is TGTGCCAGCAGTTTAGATAGTTCTCAGCCCCAGCATTTT.

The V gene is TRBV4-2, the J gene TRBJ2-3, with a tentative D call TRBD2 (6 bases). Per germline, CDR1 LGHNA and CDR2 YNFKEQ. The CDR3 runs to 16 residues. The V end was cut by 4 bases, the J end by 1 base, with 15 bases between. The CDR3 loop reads CASSPLGPGGTDTQYF. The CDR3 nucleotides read TGTGCCAGCAGCCCCCTCGGGCCGGGGGGCACAGATACGCAGTATTTT.

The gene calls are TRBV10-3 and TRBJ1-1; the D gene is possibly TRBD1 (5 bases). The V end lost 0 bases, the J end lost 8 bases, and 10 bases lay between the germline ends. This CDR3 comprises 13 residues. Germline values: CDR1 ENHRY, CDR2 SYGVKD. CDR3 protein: CAISESQGPEAFF. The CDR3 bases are TGTGCCATCAGTGAGTCCCAGGGCCCCGAAGCTTTCTTT.

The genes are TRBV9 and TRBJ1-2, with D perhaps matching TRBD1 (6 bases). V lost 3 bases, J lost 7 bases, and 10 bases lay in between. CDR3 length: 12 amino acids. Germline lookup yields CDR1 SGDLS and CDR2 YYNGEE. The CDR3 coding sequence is TGTGCCAGCAGCGCCGGCAGGGGTGGCTACACCTTC. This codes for CASSAGRGGYTF.

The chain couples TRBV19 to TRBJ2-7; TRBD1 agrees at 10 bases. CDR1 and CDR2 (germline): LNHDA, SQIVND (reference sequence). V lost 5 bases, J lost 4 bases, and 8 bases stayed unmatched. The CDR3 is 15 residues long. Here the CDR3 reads CASSPGTGVAYEQYF. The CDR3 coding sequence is TGTGCCAGTAGTCCCGGGACAGGGGTGGCATACGAGCAGTACTTC.

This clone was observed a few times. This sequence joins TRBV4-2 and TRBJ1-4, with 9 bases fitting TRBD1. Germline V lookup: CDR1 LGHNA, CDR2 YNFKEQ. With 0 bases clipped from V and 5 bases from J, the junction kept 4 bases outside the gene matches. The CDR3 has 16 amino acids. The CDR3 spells CASSQDRGTGNEKLFF. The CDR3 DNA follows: TGTGCCAGCAGCCAAGATAGGGGGACAGGGAATGAAAAACTGTTTTTT.

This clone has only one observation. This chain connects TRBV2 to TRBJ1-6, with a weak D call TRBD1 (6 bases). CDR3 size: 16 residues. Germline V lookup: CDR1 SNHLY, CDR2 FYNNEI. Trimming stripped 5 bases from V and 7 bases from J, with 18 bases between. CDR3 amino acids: CASSLRIGGRNSPLHF. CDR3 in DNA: TGTGCCAGCAGTTTAAGGATCGGGGGGCGAAATTCACCCCTCCACTTT.

The CDR3 DNA sequence: TGTGCCAGCAGCCAAAAGCTTGCGGCTAGCACAGATACGCAGTATTTT. Its translation is CASSQKLAASTDTQYF. The rearrangement joins TRBV14 to TRBJ2-3; D unclear. The V end was cut by 2 bases, the J end by 0 bases, with 12 bases between. CDR1 SGHDN and CDR2 FVKESK come from the germline V gene. CDR3 length equals 16 residues.